This T cell receptor beta chain stems from a study of T cells after yellow fever vaccination. The study, taken as a whole, reports: By day 5 rather than day 15, the secondary response had peaked, though it was weaker. High-abundance clonotypes from the bulk population could contaminate FACS-sorted repertoires. Relatively few clonotypes were ones that appeared in both CD4 and CD8 compartments.

TCR cDNA, made by 5'RACE template switching, carried an added universal primer site and UMIs. TCRdb redid the calling of the 5' RACE reads with MiXCR, one entry per CDR3 protein. The sample lists 200,000 to 300,000 distinct CDR3 sequences, 13% occurring once. The CDR3 is 15 residues long. The germline CDR1 and CDR2 sequences are LGHDT and YNNKEL (reference sequence). A word on this clonotype: The target antigen is unknown. Mismatch with germline at one junction end may stem from a read error.

This sequence originates from a man aged 25 to 45 who received the YFV17D yellow fever vaccine. The sequences come from CD4+ T cells sorted from PBMCs, collected 45 days after the yellow fever booster vaccination. The chain employs TRBV3-1 and TRBJ2-4, with 8 bases that match TRBD2. The CDR3 region is CASSQFGLAKNIQYF. Here the CDR3 DNA reads TGTGCCAGCAGCCAATTTGGACTAGCCAAGAACATTCAGTACTTC.